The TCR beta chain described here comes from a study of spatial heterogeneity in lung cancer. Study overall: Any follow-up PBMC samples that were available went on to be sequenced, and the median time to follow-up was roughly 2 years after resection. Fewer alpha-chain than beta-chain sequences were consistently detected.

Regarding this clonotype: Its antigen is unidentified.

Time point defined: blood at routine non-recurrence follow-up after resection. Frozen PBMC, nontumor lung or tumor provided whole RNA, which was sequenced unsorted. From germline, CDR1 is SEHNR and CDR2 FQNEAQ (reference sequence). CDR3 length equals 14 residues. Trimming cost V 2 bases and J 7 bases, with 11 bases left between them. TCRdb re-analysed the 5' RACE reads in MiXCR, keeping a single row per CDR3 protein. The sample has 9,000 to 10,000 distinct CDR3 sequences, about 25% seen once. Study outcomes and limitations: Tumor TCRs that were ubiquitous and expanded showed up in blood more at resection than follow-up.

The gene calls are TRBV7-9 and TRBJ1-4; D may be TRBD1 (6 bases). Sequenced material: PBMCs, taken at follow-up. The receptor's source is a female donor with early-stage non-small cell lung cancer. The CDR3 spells CASSLSGVGEKLFF. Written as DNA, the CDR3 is TGTGCCAGCAGCTTATCAGGGGTTGGTGAAAAACTGTTTTTT.